These 32 T cell receptor beta chains came from one sample sequenced in a study of cytomegalovirus exposure and HLA in healthy donors. The primer mix had 60 Vbeta and 13 Jbeta primers. Method: immunoSEQ multiplex PCR; TCRdb's copy keeps in-frame clones and lacks some. Here the sample spans about 140,000 clones, roughly 80% being singletons. Sequencing input: PBMCs. Source of these receptors: a female donor in good health and CMV-seronegative.

The V call is TRBV27, the J call TRBJ2-1; a weak D match, TRBD1 (6 bases). The CDR3 is made up of 12 amino acids. Germline lookup yields CDR1 MNHEY and CDR2 SMNVEV (reference sequence). Trimming removed 3 bases from V and 10 bases from J, with 10 bases in between. The CDR3 loop is CASSFDRREQFF. The CDR3 coding sequence is TGTGCCAGCAGTTTTGACAGGCGCGAGCAGTTCTTC.

V gene TRBV5-1 combines with J gene TRBJ1-2, with D perhaps matching TRBD1 (6 bases). CDR3 size: 13 residues. Looked up from germline, CDR1 is SGHRS and CDR2 is YFSETQ. Trimming shortened V by 4 bases and J by 6 bases, and 13 bases separated the two germline ends. The CDR3 loop is CASSHRDIDGYTF. The CDR3 nucleotides read TGCGCCAGCAGCCACCGGGACATAGATGGCTACACCTTC.

Points on this clone: The junction does not match germline at one end; this may be a read error. The chain combines TRBV6-1 with TRBJ2-5; 10 nucleotides line up with TRBD2. The CDR3 is 17 amino acids. Germline lookup yields CDR1 MNHNS and CDR2 SASEGT. The CDR3 DNA is TGTGCCAGCAGGGAAGCGGGAGGGCCGGGGGCCCAAGAGACCCAGTACTTC. It is translated as CASREAGGPGAQETQYF.

The table lists this clone with a count of one. J is TRBJ2-7 and V is TRBV28; 8 nucleotides agree with TRBD2. Germline CDR1 reads MDHEN; CDR2 reads SYDVKM. V dropped 2 bases and J dropped 3; count of bases not matched to a gene: 6. This CDR3 has 15 residues. The CDR3 reads CASSLVAGGDYEQYF. CDR3 nucleotides: TGTGCCAGCAGTTTAGTGGCGGGAGGCGACTACGAGCAGTACTTC.

The V gene is TRBV10-3, the J gene TRBJ2-3; 13 bases align to TRBD2. V shed 6 bases, J shed 3 bases, and the junction held 9 bases outside the gene matches. Germline V gene lookup returns CDR1 ENHRY and CDR2 SYGVKD. This CDR3 spans 17 amino acids. DNA of the CDR3: TGTGCCATCAGCCAACCGGGACTAGCGGGACGGACAGATACGCAGTATTTT. Its protein is CAISQPGLAGRTDTQYF.

The V call is TRBV7-2, the J call TRBJ2-5, with a possible D match to TRBD2 (5 bases). The V end was cut by 4 bases, the J end by 5 bases, with 14 bases between. There are 14 residues in the CDR3. From germline, CDR1 is SGHTA and CDR2 FQGNSA. In DNA form, the CDR3 reads TGTGCCAGCAGCTCGCGGATGAGAGGGGAGACCCAGTACTTC. Its protein is CASSSRMRGETQYF.

The chain links TRBV10-1 to TRBJ2-5; D is ambiguous. Germline CDR1 is WNHNN and CDR2 is SYGVQD (reference sequence). The CDR3 runs to 13 residues. V lost 5 bases to trimming and J lost 5 bases, with 12 bases between them. The CDR3 bases are TGCGCCAGCAGTTACAGCCGGTGGGAGACCCAGTACTTC. Translation: CASSYSRWETQYF.

This clone has only one observation. The chain joins TRBV7-2 to TRBJ2-1, with 7 positions matching TRBD1. V was pared by 5 bases and J by 0 bases, with 10 bases of the junction left unmatched. The CDR3 is 17 amino acids. Looked up from germline, CDR1 is SGHTA and CDR2 is FQGNSA. Here the CDR3 reads CASSPERGRDSYNEQFF. DNA of the CDR3: TGTGCCAGCAGCCCCGAGAGGGGGCGCGACTCCTACAATGAGCAGTTCTTC.

The V gene is TRBV6-5, the J gene TRBJ2-5, with D tentatively TRBD1 (6 bases). Trimming cost V 6 bases and J 4 bases, with 12 bases left between them. The CDR3 length is 13 residues. CDR1 MNHEY and CDR2 SVGAGI come from the germline V gene. DNA for the CDR3: TGTGCCAGCAGGAGTGGGACAAGAGAGACCCAGTACTTC. This encodes CASRSGTRETQYF.

This clone was found once. The rearrangement links TRBV7-3 to TRBJ1-1, with no clear D. The germline gives CDR1 SGHTA, CDR2 FQGTGA. The CDR3 runs to 16 residues. The ends were cut back, 2 bases at V and 4 bases at J, with 17 bases in the middle. CDR3 bases: TGTGCCAGCAGCTTATGGGTCCGAACCGAGGCCACTGAAGCTTTCTTT. Its translation: CASSLWVRTEATEAFF.

V and J are TRBV27 and TRBJ1-2, with D perhaps TRBD1 (6 bases). Looked up from germline, CDR1 is MNHEY and CDR2 is SMNVEV (reference sequence). Trimming took 1 base from V and 7 from J, leaving 16 bases between them. The CDR3 contains 15 residues. Written as DNA, the CDR3 is TGTGCCAGCAGTTTATGGGAGCAAGGGGGTGGTGGCTACACCTTC. Its translation is CASSLWEQGGGGYTF.

This clone has more than one count but fewer than ten. The V gene is TRBV7-9, the J gene TRBJ1-4; D gene unclear. The CDR3 runs 12 residues. V was shortened by 1 base and J by 8 bases, with 5 bases between the two germline ends. CDR1 SEHNR and CDR2 FQNEAQ come from the germline V gene (reference sequence). The CDR3 nucleotides read TGTGCCAGCAGCTTAGATCCAGAAAAACTGTTTTTT. Translation: CASSLDPEKLFF.

The chain recombines TRBV4-2 with TRBJ2-3; no clear D. The CDR3 loop spans 13 amino acids. With 0 bases removed from V and 3 bases from J, the gap between germline ends came to 4 bases. CDR1 and CDR2 from the germline V gene are LGHNA and YNFKEQ. The CDR3 DNA reads as TGTGCCAGCAGCCAAGATCTGACAGATACGCAGTATTTT. Amino acid sequence: CASSQDLTDTQYF.

J is TRBJ1-6 and V is TRBV6-4, with 8 bases that match TRBD1. V was pared by 0 bases and J by 3 bases, with 1 base of the junction left unmatched. The CDR3 runs to 16 residues. Germline CDR1 is MRHNA and CDR2 is SNTAGT. The CDR3 DNA follows: TGTGCCAGCAGTGACTCAACAGGGGGCTATAATTCACCCCTCCACTTT. It is translated as CASSDSTGGYNSPLHF.

The V and J genes are TRBV5-1 and TRBJ2-1; 8 bases agree with TRBD2. Germline V gene data show CDR1 as SGHRS and CDR2 as YFSETQ. There are 14 residues in the CDR3. The V gene end was trimmed by 6 bases and the J gene end by 9 bases; junction bases not matched to a gene: 11. The CDR3 sequence: CASTSGLVTGEQFF. The DNA for the CDR3 is TGCGCCAGCACCTCGGGACTAGTAACGGGTGAGCAGTTCTTC.

The genes are TRBV9 and TRBJ2-5, with TRBD2 matching over 9 bases. The CDR3 length is 17 residues. J was trimmed by 1 base and V by 0 bases; bases with no gene match: 7. CDR1 and CDR2 (germline): SGDLS, YYNGEE. DNA for the CDR3: TGTGCCAGCAGCGTAGCTCGTAGCGGGGGTATCCAAGAGACCCAGTACTTC. Amino acid sequence: CASSVARSGGIQETQYF.

The chain combines TRBV29-1 with TRBJ2-7; the D gene is possibly TRBD2 (6 bases). Germline CDR1 is SQVTM and CDR2 is ANQGSEA. V lost 4 bases, J lost 0 bases, and 13 bases lay in between. This CDR3 is 14 amino acids long. This chain's CDR3 is CSVAGTGGSYEQYF. CDR3 DNA: TGCAGCGTTGCCGGGACTGGGGGCTCCTACGAGCAGTACTTC.

Turning to this clone: The junction departs from germline at one end; a sequencing error may be responsible. J is TRBJ1-4 and V is TRBV4-2, with a weak D call TRBD1 (6 bases). Germline CDR1 reads LGHNA; CDR2 reads YNFKEQ. The CDR3 spans 16 residues. The CDR3: CAGSALTGTPNEKLFF. The DNA of the CDR3 is TGTGCCGGCAGCGCCCTAACCGGGACACCAAATGAAAAACTGTTTTTT.

The rearrangement joins TRBV9 to TRBJ2-3, with 10 bases that match TRBD2. Germline V gene data show CDR1 as SGDLS and CDR2 as YYNGEE. V shed 4 bases, J shed 3 bases, and the junction held 2 bases outside the gene matches. The CDR3 sequence is 14 residues long. Written as DNA, the CDR3 is TGTGCCAGCAGCCCACTAGCGGGGACAGATACGCAGTATTTT. Translated, it gives CASSPLAGTDTQYF.

This clone was seen more than once but under ten times. CDR3 sequence reads: CASSRTGLVSDTQYF. The CDR3, as DNA: TGCGCCAGCAGCAGAACCGGACTAGTTTCTGATACGCAGTATTTT. This rearrangement joins TRBV5-1 to TRBJ2-3, with 7 bases aligning to TRBD2. CDR1 SGHRS and CDR2 YFSETQ come from the germline V gene. The CDR3 is 15 residues long. The V gene end was trimmed by 4 bases and the J gene end by 6 bases; junction bases not matched to a gene: 11.

This clone has a single count. The chain recombines TRBV6-5 with TRBJ1-2, with 8 bases fitting TRBD1. Germline V gene lookup returns CDR1 MNHEY and CDR2 SVGAGI. The CDR3 sequence is 15 residues long. With 6 bases clipped from V and 8 bases from J, the junction kept 14 bases outside the gene matches. Here the CDR3 reads CASSVLGQGRSGYTF. In DNA, the CDR3 is TGTGCCAGCAGCGTCCTCGGACAGGGACGGAGCGGCTACACCTTC.

The rearrangement links TRBV4-1 to TRBJ1-1; 9 bases are a match to TRBD1. The CDR3 spans 17 residues. Losses at the gene ends were 0 bases for V and 0 bases for J; bases not matched to a gene: 5. Germline CDR1 MGHRA, CDR2 YSYEKL. The CDR3 spells CASSQEGQGWVNTEAFF. CDR3 DNA: TGCGCCAGCAGCCAAGAGGGACAGGGCTGGGTGAACACTGAAGCTTTCTTT.

V usage is TRBV5-1 and J usage is TRBJ2-1; D gene unclear. The CDR3 has 13 residues. Germline V gives CDR1 SGHRS, CDR2 YFSETQ. V gave up 4 bases and J gave up 6 bases, with 11 bases separating them. CDR3 nucleotides: TGCGCCAGCAGCAGCGACTCTCCCAATGAGCAGTTCTTC. Translating it yields CASSSDSPNEQFF.

The rearrangement uses TRBV28 and TRBJ1-5; 7 bases are shared with TRBD1. Trimming took 2 bases from V and 6 from J; bases not matched to a gene: 7. This CDR3 has 15 residues. Germline-derived CDR1 and CDR2 are MDHEN and SYDVKM. This CDR3 reads CASSLLGTAGQPQHF. The CDR3 DNA reads TGTGCCAGCAGTTTACTAGGGACAGCGGGTCAGCCCCAGCATTTT.

This clone has just a few counts. This chain uses TRBV16 with TRBJ1-5; D is possibly TRBD1 (6 bases). Germline CDR1 is KGHSY and CDR2 is FQNENV. The V end was cut by 0 bases, the J end by 8 bases, with 14 bases between. The CDR3 runs 15 residues. DNA of the CDR3: TGTGCCAGCAGCCAATCCCAGGGGCAGGGTAAGCCCCAGCATTTT. This gives the protein CASSQSQGQGKPQHF.

This clone was observed a handful of times. V usage is TRBV14 and J usage is TRBJ1-2, with 8 positions matching TRBD1. J gave up 6 bases and V 3 bases, and 9 bases lay outside the gene matches. This CDR3 is 15 amino acids long. Germline V CDR1 and CDR2: SGHDN, FVKESK. The CDR3 region has the DNA TGTGCCAGCAGCCATACAAATTACAGGGGGGATGGCTACACCTTC. This encodes CASSHTNYRGDGYTF.

This rearrangement joins TRBV7-9 to TRBJ2-3; the D is unclear. The CDR3 runs 13 residues. Germline V gene sequence: CDR1 SEHNR, CDR2 FQNEAQ (reference sequence). The ends were cut back, 4 bases at V and 5 bases at J, with 10 bases in the middle. CDR3 DNA: TGTGCCAGCAGCTACATTCCTGGAGATACGCAGTATTTT. Amino acid sequence: CASSYIPGDTQYF.

This chain links TRBV6-5 with TRBJ2-7, with TRBD2 matching over 8 bases. Germline V gene sequence: CDR1 MNHEY, CDR2 SVGAGI. This CDR3 has 14 amino acids. Trimming removed 6 bases from V and 7 bases from J; junction bases left unmatched: 11. CDR3 loop: CASSLSPGGGEQYF. The CDR3 coding sequence is TGTGCCAGCAGCCTAAGCCCGGGGGGGGGTGAGCAGTACTTC.

In this sample, this clone turned up a few times. The V and J genes are TRBV5-1 and TRBJ1-2; maybe TRBD1 (5 bases). V gave up 4 bases and J gave up 4 bases, with 17 bases separating them. CDR3 length equals 15 residues. CDR1 is SGHRS and CDR2 is YFSETQ in the germline V gene. CDR3: CASSPGRGYGYGYTF. The DNA of the CDR3 is TGCGCCAGCAGCCCGGGGAGGGGTTACGGCTATGGCTACACCTTC. The entire variable domain, with the rest obtained from reference TRBV5-1 and TRBJ1-2, is as follows: KAGVTQTPRYLIKTRGQQVTLSCSPISGHRSVSWYQQTPGQGLQFLFEYFSETQRNKGNFPGRFSGRQFSNSRSEMNVSTLELGDSALYLCASSPGRGYGYGYTFGSGTRLTVV.

This chain connects TRBV25-1 to TRBJ2-5; 11 nucleotides align to TRBD2. CDR1 and CDR2 from the germline V gene are MGHDK and SYGVNS. J gave up 2 bases and V 4 bases, and 6 bases lay outside the gene matches. The CDR3 runs to 16 residues. CDR3 residues: CASSAPWTSGQETQYF. The CDR3 coding sequence is TGTGCCAGCAGTGCCCCATGGACTAGCGGGCAAGAGACCCAGTACTTC.

The J gene is TRBJ2-5, the V gene TRBV5-1, with 7 bases that match TRBD2. V was pared by 5 bases and J by 1 base, with 8 bases of the junction left unmatched. CDR1 and CDR2 (germline): SGHRS, YFSETQ. The CDR3 length is 15 residues. CDR3 in amino acids: CASRGGREGQETQYF. CDR3 DNA: TGCGCCAGCAGAGGAGGCAGGGAGGGCCAAGAGACCCAGTACTTC. The full variable domain, completed using reference TRBV5-1 and TRBJ2-5, is KAGVTQTPRYLIKTRGQQVTLSCSPISGHRSVSWYQQTPGQGLQFLFEYFSETQRNKGNFPGRFSGRQFSNSRSEMNVSTLELGDSALYLCASRGGREGQETQYFGPGTRLLVL.

The rearrangement links TRBV7-6 to TRBJ2-3; D unresolved. The CDR3 totals 15 residues. The V and J ends lost 0 bases and 0 bases respectively, with 7 bases between them. Germline V CDR1 and CDR2: SGHVS, FNYEAQ. In nucleotides, the CDR3 is TGTGCCAGCAGCTTAGCCGACGGGAGCACAGATACGCAGTATTTT. Protein product: CASSLADGSTDTQYF.